The rows below give T cell receptor beta chains drawn from one sample of a study of shared clonotypes between healthy human individuals. Sequenced by immunoSEQ multiplex PCR; TCRdb stores in-frame clones only, minus some. The sample lists some 2,100,000 clones, roughly 95% occurring once. Sequencing input: naive CD4+ T cells sorted from blood. Receptor source: a man aged 18 to 30 in good health. Both conserved end residues are part of each CDR3. The D gene is left open where the match is weak. Clone size, where shown, is once, few, many, or a class for clones that have expanded.

-	TRBJ1-4	-	TRBV19	CASRDGQSFNEKLFF	TGTGCCAGTAGGGATGGACAGTCCTTTAATGAAAAACTGTTTTTT
-	TRBJ1-4	-	TRBV10-3	CAISTGGEGLFF	TGTGCCATCAGTACGGGAGGGGAGGGACTGTTTTTT
-	TRBJ1-1	TRBD1	TRBV9	CASSAGTGGDLNTEAFF	TGTGCCAGCAGCGCAGGGACAGGGGGCGATTTGAACACTGAAGCTTTCTTT
-	TRBJ2-7	-	TRBV5-5	CASSPGSSYEQYF	TGTGCCAGCAGCCCCGGGAGCTCCTACGAGCAGTACTTC
once	TRBJ2-3	-	TRBV5-1	CASNLVSGKGGGTDTQYF	TGCGCCAGCAACTTGGTATCCGGGAAGGGGGGTGGCACAGATACGCAGTATTTT
-	TRBJ1-1	-	TRBV11-1	CASRLTDLNTEAFF	TGTGCCAGCAGGTTGACAGACTTGAACACTGAAGCTTTCTTT
-	TRBJ2-5	-	TRBV19	CASSSGTPSAGETQYF	TGTGCCAGTAGTAGTGGGACGCCTTCGGCGGGGGAGACCCAGTACTTC
-	TRBJ1-2	-	TRBV28	CASSLQTAGYTF	TGTGCCAGCAGTTTGCAAACGGCTGGCTACACCTTC
-	TRBJ1-4	-	TRBV2	CASSAEKLFF	TGTGCCAGCTCTGCTGAAAAACTGTTTTTT
-	TRBJ2-5	-	TRBV5-1	CASSFSPLQETQYF	TGCGCCAGCAGCTTTAGCCCGCTTCAAGAGACCCAGTACTTC
-	TRBJ1-3	-	TRBV5-4	CASSYRGTKGSHSGNTIYF	TGTGCCAGCAGCTACCGGGGCACAAAGGGATCTCACTCTGGAAACACCATATATTTT
-	TRBJ1-2	-	TRBV5-1	CASSLKEFYGYTF	TGCGCCAGCAGCTTGAAAGAATTCTATGGCTACACCTTC
-	TRBJ2-7	TRBD2	TRBV6-1	CASRPSGGAGYEQYF	TGTGCCAGCAGGCCTAGCGGGGGGGCCGGCTACGAGCAGTACTTC
-	TRBJ2-1	TRBD2	TRBV29-1	CSVEGPKSGGYYNEQFF	TGCAGCGTTGAAGGCCCCAAGAGCGGGGGGTACTACAATGAGCAGTTCTTC
-	TRBJ1-1	-	TRBV29-1	CSATAVGTEAFF	TGCAGCGCAACCGCCGTGGGAACTGAAGCTTTCTTT
-	TRBJ1-2	-	TRBV19	CASSIGLSYGYTF	TGTGCCAGTAGTATTGGGCTGAGCTATGGCTACACCTTC
-	TRBJ2-7	TRBD1	TRBV5-8	CASRPGQGAYEQYF	TGTGCCAGCAGACCCGGACAGGGGGCCTACGAGCAGTACTTC
-	TRBJ2-7	-	TRBV23-1	CASNRRGRAYEQYF	TGCGCCAGCAACCGCAGGGGGAGGGCCTACGAGCAGTACTTC
-	TRBJ1-1	-	TRBV2	CASSEVQGGKAFF	TGTGCCAGCAGTGAGGTTCAGGGAGGAAAAGCTTTCTTT
-	TRBJ2-3	-	TRBV18	CASSPFQDLLSLYF	TGTGCCAGCTCACCGTTTCAGGACCTACTATCATTGTATTTT
-	TRBJ1-1	TRBD1	TRBV6-6	CASTRTGGSEAEAFF	TGTGCCAGCACCAGGACAGGGGGCAGCGAGGCTGAAGCTTTCTTT
-	TRBJ2-7	TRBD1	TRBV25-1	CASRETGQVTYEQYF	TGTGCCAGCAGAGAGACGGGACAGGTAACCTACGAGCAGTACTTC
-	TRBJ1-3	TRBD1	TRBV28	CASSRPAGGYSSSGNTIYF	TGTGCCAGCAGCCGCCCCGCAGGGGGCTACTCAAGCTCTGGAAACACCATATATTTT
-	TRBJ2-3	TRBD2	TRBV30	CAWRPGGSFIDTQYF	TGTGCCTGGAGGCCCGGCGGGAGCTTTATAGATACGCAGTATTTT
-	TRBJ2-5	-	TRBV4-2	CASSQDLSGGQETQYF	TGTGCCAGCAGCCAAGACCTCTCAGGCGGGCAAGAGACCCAGTACTTC
-	TRBJ1-2	TRBD1	TRBV18	CASSPGQGADYGYTF	TGTGCCAGCTCACCAGGGCAGGGGGCGGACTATGGCTACACCTTC
-	TRBJ2-1	TRBD2	TRBV5-4	CASSSGTSGRSEQFF	TGTGCCAGCAGCTCTGGGACTAGCGGGAGGAGTGAGCAGTTCTTC
-	TRBJ2-1	TRBD2	TRBV30	CAWDKGTSGLYNEQFF	TGTGCCTGGGACAAAGGGACTAGCGGGCTCTACAATGAGCAGTTCTTC
-	TRBJ2-4	TRBD2	TRBV9	CASSVTSGQNIQYF	TGTGCCAGCAGCGTAACTAGCGGACAAAACATTCAGTACTTC
-	TRBJ1-5	-	TRBV30	CAWSGQTNQPQHF	TGTGCCTGGAGTGGGCAGACAAATCAGCCCCAGCATTTT
-	TRBJ2-1	-	TRBV7-2	CASSLYREFYEQFF	TGTGCCAGCAGTTTATACAGGGAATTCTATGAGCAGTTCTTC
once	TRBJ1-5	-	TRBV5-5	CASSRFPRDLEPQHF	TGTGCCAGCAGCCGCTTCCCGCGGGACCTGGAGCCCCAGCATTTT
-	TRBJ1-1	-	TRBV30	CAWSRRAVYTEAFF	TGTGCCTGGAGTAGAAGGGCAGTCTACACTGAAGCTTTCTTT
-	TRBJ1-3	TRBD1	TRBV18	CASSPPTGRTGNTIYF	TGTGCCAGCTCACCTCCGACAGGGAGGACTGGAAACACCATATATTTT
-	TRBJ2-7	TRBD2	TRBV11-2	CASSLDGDYYSYEQYF	TGTGCCAGCAGCTTAGATGGGGACTATTACTCCTACGAGCAGTACTTC
once	TRBJ1-1	TRBD1	TRBV30	CAWSVTPKYRDRQSEAFF	TGTGCCTGGAGTGTAACACCAAAGTACCGGGACAGGCAATCTGAAGCTTTCTTT
-	TRBJ2-7	TRBD1	TRBV5-1	CASSLNRDSYEQYF	TGCGCCAGCAGCTTGAACAGGGACAGCTACGAGCAGTACTTC
-	TRBJ2-7	TRBD2	TRBV7-8	CASSLASVLAGFNEQYF	TGTGCCAGCAGCTTAGCGTCGGTACTAGCGGGATTCAACGAGCAGTACTTC
-	TRBJ2-3	-	TRBV30	CAWRGASGPRGTDTQYF	TGTGCCTGGAGGGGGGCTAGCGGACCACGAGGCACAGATACGCAGTATTTT
-	TRBJ2-5	TRBD2	TRBV5-4	CASSLGGGGETQYF	TGTGCCAGCAGCTTGGGTGGGGGGGGAGAGACCCAGTACTTC
-	TRBJ1-6	TRBD1	TRBV10-2	CASSSDRVGSPLHF	TGCGCCAGCAGTTCGGACAGGGTAGGCTCACCCCTCCACTTT